This T cell receptor (beta chain) was sequenced in a study of blood T cell repertoires in COVID-19. At the level of the study: Collection of acute and convalescent COVID-19 samples took place in the United States, Italy and Spain.

Clones were read by immunoSEQ multiplex PCR, and TCRdb kept only the in-frame ones, dropping some. The table records about 80,000 clones, more than 70% of them present only once. The CDR3 consists of 14 residues. Trimming removed 5 bases from V and 5 bases from J; junction bases left unmatched: 4. The germline gives CDR1 SGHTA, CDR2 FQGNSA. The sequenced material came from peripheral blood. This TCR came from a man aged 55 to 70 with active or convalescent COVID-19. The chain couples TRBV7-2 to TRBJ1-5; TRBD1 agrees at 9 bases. As DNA, the CDR3 is TGTGCCAGCAGCCCGGGACAGGGTCATCAGCCCCAGCATTTT. It is translated as CASSPGQGHQPQHF.